Each of the 26 T cell receptor beta chains below was sequenced from the same sample in a study of blood T cell repertoires in COVID-19. The assay was immunoSEQ multiplex PCR, and TCRdb's table has in-frame clones only and misses some. This sample carries about 170,000 clones, approximately 87% of them seen once, and the ten largest clones take 9.5% to 12%. Sequenced input: peripheral blood. These receptors all stem from a woman aged 60-70 years with COVID-19, enrolled during active disease.

The chain joins TRBV6-2 or TRBV6-3 to TRBJ1-2; D remains ambiguous. The CDR3 is 16 amino acids. Per the germline V gene, CDR1 is MNHEY and CDR2 is SVGEGT. Trimming pared 0 bases from V and 2 bases from J, leaving 13 bases between. CDR3 amino acids: CASSYSGREWNYGYTF. The DNA of the CDR3 is TGTGCCAGCAGTTACTCTGGCCGGGAATGGAACTATGGCTACACCTTC.

This rearrangement joins TRBV6-5 to TRBJ1-5; 7 nucleotides match TRBD1. This CDR3 comprises 15 residues. The ends lost 6 bases at V and 3 bases at J; junction bases unmatched: 8. Germline CDR1 MNHEY, CDR2 SVGAGI. CDR3 amino acids: CASSRTGFPNQPQHF. The DNA of the CDR3 is TGTGCCAGCAGCCGGACAGGATTTCCCAATCAGCCCCAGCATTTT.

This chain uses TRBV7-9 with TRBJ1-4, with D possibly matching TRBD1 (5 bases). Germline loops: CDR1 SEHNR, CDR2 FQNEAQ (reference sequence). CDR3 length equals 12 residues. The ends were cut back, 5 bases at V and 13 bases at J, with 14 bases in the middle. The CDR3, as DNA: TGTGCCAGCAGCCCGACGGGGGAAGGACTGTTTTTT. Translation: CASSPTGEGLFF. Drawing the rest from reference TRBV7-9 and TRBJ1-4, the complete variable domain is DTGVSQNPRHKITKRGQNVTFRCDPISEHNRLYWYRQTLGQGPEFLTYFQNEAQLEKSRLLSDRFSAERPKGSFSTLEIQRTEQGDSAMYLCASSPTGEGLFFGSGTQLSVL.

The chain joins TRBV4-3 to TRBJ2-1, with 7 bases matching TRBD2. CDR3 length: 17 residues. After removal of 3 bases from V and 2 bases from J, the junction contained 10 bases not matched to a gene. CDR1 and CDR2 from the germline V gene are LGHNA and YSLEER. This CDR3 is CASSHFSGRAPYNEQFF. The CDR3 region has the DNA TGCGCCAGCAGCCATTTCTCTGGGAGGGCCCCCTACAATGAGCAGTTCTTC.

V gene TRBV6-4 combines with J gene TRBJ2-7, with 7 bases that match TRBD2. This CDR3 comprises 17 residues. The junction had 13 bases not matched to a gene; V was cut back by 2 bases and J by 3 bases. Germline-derived CDR1 and CDR2 are MRHNA and SNTAGT. CDR3 sequence: CASSDRGSPGGIYEQYF. In DNA, the CDR3 is TGTGCCAGCAGTGACCGGGGATCCCCGGGAGGTATCTACGAGCAGTACTTC.

The J gene is TRBJ2-5, the V gene TRBV10-3; TRBD1 might be the D (6 bases). V lost 10 bases, J lost 1 base, and 10 bases lay in between. This CDR3 contains 12 residues. Germline lookup yields CDR1 ENHRY and CDR2 SYGVKD. This CDR3 is CATQGFQETQYF. The CDR3 nucleotides read TGTGCCACTCAGGGGTTCCAAGAGACCCAGTACTTC.

The chain recombines TRBV2 with TRBJ2-7, with 7 bases matching TRBD2. Germline V gene lookup returns CDR1 SNHLY and CDR2 FYNNEI. This CDR3 spans 15 amino acids. Germline trimming cut 6 bases from V and 2 bases from J; bases unmatched to any gene: 10. CDR3 residues: CASRRDYRGPYEQYF. In DNA form, the CDR3 reads TGTGCCAGCAGGAGGGACTATCGTGGACCCTACGAGCAGTACTTC.

As regards this clone: A junction end diverges from the germline sequence, so it may reflect a read error. The rearrangement links TRBV6-1 to TRBJ2-2; D gene uncertain. The CDR3 is 15 amino acids. Germline loops: CDR1 MNHNS, CDR2 SASEGT. The CDR3 DNA is TGTGCCAGCAATGAAATGGGCGAAAGAAACGGGGAGCTGTTTTTT. It codes for CASNEMGERNGELFF.

The chain links TRBV7-2 to TRBJ1-5; TRBD1 agrees at 7 bases. V lost 4 bases and J lost 8; bases outside the gene matches: 5. The CDR3 length is 13 residues. The germline gives CDR1 SGHTA, CDR2 FQGNSA. The CDR3 region has the DNA TGTGCCAGCAGCTCGACACAGGGGAAGCCCCAGCATTTT. The encoded protein is CASSSTQGKPQHF.

This sequence joins TRBV23-1 and TRBJ2-7; 8 positions match TRBD1. TRBV23-1 is known as an ORF, though its function is uncertain. CDR3 length: 15 amino acids. V shed 6 bases, J shed 2 bases, and the junction held 9 bases outside the gene matches. The CDR3 coding sequence is TGCGCCAGCAGAATCCGGGACAGGCCCACCTACGAGCAGTACTTC. It specifies CASRIRDRPTYEQYF.

The V gene is TRBV30, the J gene TRBJ1-3; TRBD1 might be the D (5 bases). The length of the CDR3 is 17 residues. Trimming removed 0 bases at V and 0 bases at J, with 15 bases between. The V gene's germline CDR1 is GTSNPN and CDR2 SVGIG (reference sequence). CDR3 region: CAWSVRQGLISGNTIYF. In nucleotides, the CDR3 is TGTGCCTGGAGTGTTAGGCAGGGCCTAATCTCTGGAAACACCATATATTTT.

This chain connects TRBV6-5 to TRBJ2-3, with D possibly being TRBD1 (5 bases). In germline, CDR1 is MNHEY, CDR2 SVGAGI. This CDR3 comprises 14 residues. V was shortened by 5 bases and J by 1 base, with 10 bases between the two germline ends. DNA for the CDR3: TGTGCCAGCAGTCCCCAGGGTCGCACAGATACGCAGTATTTT. It specifies CASSPQGRTDTQYF.

The V gene is TRBV9, the J gene TRBJ2-3; 10 bases fit TRBD2. CDR1 SGDLS and CDR2 YYNGEE come from the germline V gene. The CDR3 runs 18 residues. V dropped 4 bases and J dropped 4; count of bases not matched to a gene: 15. The CDR3 DNA follows: TGTGCCAGCAGCTCCGCCCTGTCTCTAGCGGGAGTCGCAGATACGCAGTATTTT. As protein: CASSSALSLAGVADTQYF.

V gene TRBV24-1 combines with J gene TRBJ1-2; 10 positions match TRBD1. The CDR3 totals 15 residues. In germline, CDR1 is KGHDR, CDR2 SFDVKD. V was clipped by 4 bases and J by 6 bases; unmatched bases: 7. CDR3 DNA: TGTGCCACCAGTGACTGGGACAGGGGTCGTCATGGCTACACCTTC. Translated, it gives CATSDWDRGRHGYTF.

The chain uses TRBV5-1 and TRBJ1-1; 11 bases agree with TRBD1. Germline values: CDR1 SGHRS, CDR2 YFSETQ. This CDR3 has 15 residues. V was clipped by 3 bases and J by 5 bases; unmatched bases: 6. The CDR3 nucleotides read TGCGCCAGCAGCTCCGGCGGACAGGGGGCAACTGAAGCTTTCTTT. The encoded protein is CASSSGGQGATEAFF.

The rearrangement uses TRBV30 and TRBJ1-5, with D hard to call. CDR3 size: 14 residues. V lost 4 bases and J lost 2, with 12 bases in between. The V gene's germline CDR1 is GTSNPN and CDR2 SVGIG (reference sequence). The CDR3 coding sequence is TGTGCCTGGAATAAGGAGGTTGGCAATCAGCCCCAGCATTTT. Its translation is CAWNKEVGNQPQHF.

This clone appeared a single time. The CDR3 loop is CASSYAGRDYQPQHF. CDR3 sequence (DNA): TGTGCCAGCAGTTATGCTGGGAGGGATTATCAGCCCCAGCATTTT. The V call is TRBV28, the J call TRBJ1-5; D not resolved. The CDR3 spans 15 residues. Trimming shortened V by 4 bases and J by 5 bases, and 15 bases separated the two germline ends. Germline V gene data show CDR1 as MDHEN and CDR2 as SYDVKM.

This sequence joins TRBV7-2 and TRBJ1-2; D gene uncertain. CDR1 is SGHTA, CDR2 FQGNSA, per germline. The CDR3 is made up of 13 amino acids. V lost 2 bases and J 8 bases, leaving 12 bases between the germline ends. CDR3 coding DNA: TGTGCCAGCAGCTTAAAGCGGGAAGGGGGCTACACCTTC. It encodes CASSLKREGGYTF.

This sequence joins TRBV3-1 (or the pseudogene TRBV3-2) and TRBJ2-1; TRBD2 aligns across 13 bases. The V segment lost 5 bases and the J segment 3 bases; nucleotides outside the gene matches: 10. The CDR3 loop spans 18 amino acids. Looked up from germline, CDR1 is LGHDT and CDR2 is YNNKEL (reference sequence). CDR3 protein: CASSETGLAGASYNEQFF. CDR3 bases: TGTGCCAGCAGCGAAACCGGACTAGCGGGAGCTAGCTACAATGAGCAGTTCTTC.

The V call is TRBV6-5, the J call TRBJ2-1; 9 nucleotides agree with TRBD1. With 2 bases clipped from V and 8 bases from J, the junction kept 10 bases outside the gene matches. CDR1 is MNHEY and CDR2 is SVGAGI in the germline V gene. There are 16 residues in the CDR3. CDR3 region: CASSYLPGQGRHEQFF. The CDR3 coding sequence is TGTGCCAGCAGTTACCTACCGGGACAGGGAAGACATGAGCAGTTCTTC.

This chain links TRBV20-1 with TRBJ2-1; 9 bases fit TRBD2. J was trimmed by 6 bases and V by 3 bases; bases with no gene match: 6. CDR1 is DFQATT and CDR2 is SNEGSKA in the germline V gene (reference sequence). This CDR3 is 14 amino acids long. DNA for the CDR3: TGCAGTGCTAGTTCCGGCGGGAGGGCCAATGAGCAGTTCTTC. Its protein product is CSASSGGRANEQFF.

The chain joins TRBV5-4 to TRBJ1-2; the D is unclear. CDR3 length: 12 residues. The germline CDR1 and CDR2 sequences are SGHNT and YYREEE (reference sequence). V lost 1 base, J lost 12 bases, and 13 bases lay in between. The CDR3 DNA reads as TGTGCCAGCAGCTTGACGGGTGGGTGGCACACCTTC. Its translation: CASSLTGGWHTF.

This clone has only one observation. This chain connects TRBV12-5 to TRBJ2-7, with a possible D match to TRBD1 (5 bases). V was cut by 3 bases and J by 2 bases, with 14 bases left in between. Germline V lookup: CDR1 LGHNT, CDR2 FRNRAP. This CDR3 is built from 15 residues. CDR3 nucleotide sequence: TGTGCTAGTGGTTTACCCGAGAAAGGGGCCTACGAGCAGTACTTC. It encodes CASGLPEKGAYEQYF. The full variable domain, its missing parts supplied by reference TRBV12-5 and TRBJ2-7, is DARVTQTPRHKVTEMGQEVTMRCQPILGHNTVFWYRQTMMQGLELLAYFRNRAPLDDSGMPKDRFSAEMPDATLATLKIQPSEPRDSAVYFCASGLPEKGAYEQYFGPGTRLTVT.

J is TRBJ2-1 and V is TRBV7-8; 11 bases fit TRBD1. The CDR3 runs 15 residues. Germline V CDR1 and CDR2: SGHVS, FQNEAQ. V was pared by 0 bases and J by 8 bases, with 3 bases of the junction left unmatched. CDR3 DNA: TGTGCCAGCAGCTTAGCGGGACAGGGGGGGTATGAGCAGTTCTTC. It is translated as CASSLAGQGGYEQFF.

V and J are TRBV12-5 and TRBJ2-5; 7 bases map to TRBD1. CDR1 is LGHNT, CDR2 FRNRAP, per germline. The CDR3 is made up of 15 amino acids. V lost 1 base and J lost 1; bases outside the gene matches: 3. CDR3 in DNA: TGTGCTAGTGGTTTGGGGGGACAGACCCAAGAGACCCAGTACTTC. Protein: CASGLGGQTQETQYF.

The rearrangement uses TRBV19 and TRBJ2-7; no clear D. Germline V gives CDR1 LNHDA, CDR2 SQIVND (reference sequence). The V and J ends lost 4 bases and 4 bases respectively, with 5 bases between them. CDR3 length equals 11 residues. The CDR3 region is CASSTMYEQYF. CDR3 in DNA: TGTGCCAGTAGTACCATGTACGAGCAGTACTTC.